This T cell receptor beta chain was recovered during a study of T cell changes during pregnancy in multiple sclerosis. Profiling relied on immunoSEQ multiplex PCR, and the TCRdb table lists in-frame clones only, not all of them. The table shows about 69,000 clones, with 88% occurring only once. The CDR3 contains 15 residues. CDR1 is KGHSH and CDR2 is LQKENI in the germline V gene. Germline trimming cut 3 bases from V and 2 bases from J; bases unmatched to any gene: 4. Material: peripheral blood, obtained before pregnancy. The J gene is TRBJ2-3, the V gene TRBV18, with 8 bases lining up with TRBD2. This TCR came from a female donor with multiple sclerosis, enrolled in a pregnancy study. The CDR3 DNA follows: TGTGCCAGCTCACCGACTAGCGATTACACAGATACGCAGTATTTT. It translates to CASSPTSDYTDTQYF.